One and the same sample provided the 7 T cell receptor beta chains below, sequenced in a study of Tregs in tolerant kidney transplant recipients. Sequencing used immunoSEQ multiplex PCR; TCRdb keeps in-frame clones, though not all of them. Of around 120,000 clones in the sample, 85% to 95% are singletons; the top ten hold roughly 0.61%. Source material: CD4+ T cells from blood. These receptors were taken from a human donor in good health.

CDR3 loop: CASSETASGGAAGELFF. The CDR3 DNA sequence: TGTGCCAGCAGTGAAACGGCTAGCGGGGGGGCCGCCGGGGAGCTGTTTTTT. V usage is TRBV2 and J usage is TRBJ2-2; 12 nucleotides match TRBD2. The trim removed 2 bases at V and 6 bases at J, leaving 7 bases unmatched. Germline V lookup: CDR1 SNHLY, CDR2 FYNNEI. The CDR3 is made up of 17 amino acids.

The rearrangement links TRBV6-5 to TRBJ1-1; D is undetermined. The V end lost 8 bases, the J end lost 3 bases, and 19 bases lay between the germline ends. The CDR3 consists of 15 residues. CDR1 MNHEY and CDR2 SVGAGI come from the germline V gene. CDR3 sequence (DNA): TGTGCCAGCCTCCCCGAATTGACTTGGGACACTGAAGCTTTCTTT. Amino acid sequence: CASLPELTWDTEAFF.

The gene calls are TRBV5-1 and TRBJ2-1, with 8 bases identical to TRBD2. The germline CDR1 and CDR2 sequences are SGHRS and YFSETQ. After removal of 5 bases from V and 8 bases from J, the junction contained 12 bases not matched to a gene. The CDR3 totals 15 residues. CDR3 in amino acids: CASRPPGSGTHEQFF. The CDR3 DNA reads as TGCGCCAGCAGGCCCCCGGGTAGCGGGACCCATGAGCAGTTCTTC. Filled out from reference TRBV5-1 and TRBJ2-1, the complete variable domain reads KAGVTQTPRYLIKTRGQQVTLSCSPISGHRSVSWYQQTPGQGLQFLFEYFSETQRNKGNFPGRFSGRQFSNSRSEMNVSTLELGDSALYLCASRPPGSGTHEQFFGPGTRLTVL.

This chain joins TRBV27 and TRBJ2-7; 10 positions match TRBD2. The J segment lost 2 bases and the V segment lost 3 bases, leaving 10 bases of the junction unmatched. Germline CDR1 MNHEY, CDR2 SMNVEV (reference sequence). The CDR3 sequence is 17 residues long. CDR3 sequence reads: CASSFNTGTSATYEQYF. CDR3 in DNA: TGTGCCAGCAGTTTCAATACCGGGACTAGCGCGACCTACGAGCAGTACTTC.

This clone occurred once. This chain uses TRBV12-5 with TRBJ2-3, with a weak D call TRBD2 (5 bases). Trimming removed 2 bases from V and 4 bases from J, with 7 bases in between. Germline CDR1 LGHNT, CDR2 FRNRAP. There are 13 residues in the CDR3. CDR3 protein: CASGLWESDTQYF. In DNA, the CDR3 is TGTGCTAGTGGTTTGTGGGAGTCAGATACGCAGTATTTT.

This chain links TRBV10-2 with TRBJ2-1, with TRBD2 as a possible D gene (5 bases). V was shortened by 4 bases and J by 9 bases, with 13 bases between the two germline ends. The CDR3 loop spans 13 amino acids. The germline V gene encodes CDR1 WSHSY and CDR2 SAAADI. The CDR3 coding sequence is TGCGCCAGCAGTGCTCCCCCAGCGGCTGAGCAGTTCTTC. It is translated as CASSAPPAAEQFF.

The CDR3: CASSKGASGGTEAFF. In nucleotides, the CDR3 is TGTGCCAGCAGTAAAGGGGCCTCGGGGGGCACTGAAGCTTTCTTT. The V gene is TRBV5-6, the J gene TRBJ1-1; possibly TRBD1 for D (5 bases). In germline, CDR1 is SGHDT, CDR2 YYEEEE. Between the trimmed V and J ends, which lost 5 bases and 4 bases, there was a span of 18 bases. The CDR3 has 15 amino acids. Full variable domain (outside the CDR3, taken from reference TRBV5-6 and TRBJ1-1): DAGVTQSPTHLIKTRGQQVTLRCSPKSGHDTVSWYQQALGQGPQFIFQYYEEEERQRGNFPDRFSGHQFPNYSSELNVNALLLGDSALYLCASSKGASGGTEAFFGQGTRLTVV.